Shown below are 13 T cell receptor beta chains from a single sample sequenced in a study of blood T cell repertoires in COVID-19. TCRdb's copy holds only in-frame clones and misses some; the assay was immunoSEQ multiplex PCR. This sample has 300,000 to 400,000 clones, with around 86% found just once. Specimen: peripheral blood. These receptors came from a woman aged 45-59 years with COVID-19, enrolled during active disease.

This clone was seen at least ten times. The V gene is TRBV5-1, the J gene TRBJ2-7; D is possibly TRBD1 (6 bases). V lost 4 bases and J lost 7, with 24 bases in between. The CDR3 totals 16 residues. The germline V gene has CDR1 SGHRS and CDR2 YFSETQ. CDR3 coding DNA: TGCGCCAGCAGCCCCGAACAGGGTTTGATGACTTTTGAGCAGTACTTC. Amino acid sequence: CASSPEQGLMTFEQYF.

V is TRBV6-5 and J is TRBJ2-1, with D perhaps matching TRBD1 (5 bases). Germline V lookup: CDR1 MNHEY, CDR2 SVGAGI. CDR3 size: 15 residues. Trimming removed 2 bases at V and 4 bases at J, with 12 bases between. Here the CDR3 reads CASSYKQVKYNEQFF. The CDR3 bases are TGTGCCAGCAGTTACAAACAGGTGAAGTACAATGAGCAGTTCTTC.

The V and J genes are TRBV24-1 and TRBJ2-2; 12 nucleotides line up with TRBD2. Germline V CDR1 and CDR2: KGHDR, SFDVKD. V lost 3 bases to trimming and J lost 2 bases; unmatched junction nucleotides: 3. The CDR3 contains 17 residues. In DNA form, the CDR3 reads TGTGCCACCAGTGATCCCGGACTAGCGGGAAACACCGGGGAGCTGTTTTTT. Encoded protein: CATSDPGLAGNTGELFF.

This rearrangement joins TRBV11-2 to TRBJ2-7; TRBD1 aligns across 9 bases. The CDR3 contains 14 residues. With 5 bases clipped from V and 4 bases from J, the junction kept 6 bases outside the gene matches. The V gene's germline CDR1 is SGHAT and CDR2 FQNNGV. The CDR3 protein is CASSKDRGRYEQYF. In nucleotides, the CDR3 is TGTGCCAGCAGCAAAGACAGGGGGAGGTACGAGCAGTACTTC.

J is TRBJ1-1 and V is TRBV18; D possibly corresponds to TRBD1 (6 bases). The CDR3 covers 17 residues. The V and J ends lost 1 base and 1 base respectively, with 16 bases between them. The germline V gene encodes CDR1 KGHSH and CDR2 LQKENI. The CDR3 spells CASSPLVGGGSNTEAFF. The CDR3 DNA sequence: TGTGCCAGCTCACCACTGGTGGGGGGGGGCTCGAACACTGAAGCTTTCTTT.

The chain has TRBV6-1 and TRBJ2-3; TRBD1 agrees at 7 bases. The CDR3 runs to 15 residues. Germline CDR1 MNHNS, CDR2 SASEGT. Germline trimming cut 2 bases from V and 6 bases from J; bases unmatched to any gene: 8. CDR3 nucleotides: TGTGCCAGCAGTGAACCAGGACAGGATGTGGATACGCAGTATTTT. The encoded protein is CASSEPGQDVDTQYF.

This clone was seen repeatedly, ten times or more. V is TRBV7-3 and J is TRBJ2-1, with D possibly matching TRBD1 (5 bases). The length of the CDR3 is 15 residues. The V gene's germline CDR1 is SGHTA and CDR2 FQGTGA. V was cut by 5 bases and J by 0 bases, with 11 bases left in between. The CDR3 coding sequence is TGTGCCAGCAGCCCCGGACATAGCTCCTACAATGAGCAGTTCTTC. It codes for CASSPGHSSYNEQFF.

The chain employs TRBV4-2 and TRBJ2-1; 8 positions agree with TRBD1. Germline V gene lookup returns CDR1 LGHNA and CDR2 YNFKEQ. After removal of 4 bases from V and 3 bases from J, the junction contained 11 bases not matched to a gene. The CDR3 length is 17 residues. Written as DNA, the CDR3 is TGTGCCAGCAGCCCACCAAGGACAGGGCTTATCTACAATGAGCAGTTCTTC. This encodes CASSPPRTGLIYNEQFF.

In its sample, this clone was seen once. CDR3 in DNA: TGTGCCAGCAGTTACTCGACGAGTCGGAGGTACGAGCAGTACTTC. Encoded protein: CASSYSTSRRYEQYF. The chain combines TRBV6-5 with TRBJ2-7; possible D gene TRBD2, 5 bases. CDR1 and CDR2 from the germline V gene are MNHEY and SVGAGI. V lost 0 bases and J 4 bases, leaving 13 bases between the germline ends. The CDR3 has 15 residues.

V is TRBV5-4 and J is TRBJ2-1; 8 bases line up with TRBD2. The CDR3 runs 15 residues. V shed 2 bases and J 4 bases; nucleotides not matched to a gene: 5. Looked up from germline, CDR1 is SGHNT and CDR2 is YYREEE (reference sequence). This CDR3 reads CASSFGSGGYNEQFF. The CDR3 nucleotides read TGTGCCAGCAGCTTTGGATCGGGAGGGTACAATGAGCAGTTCTTC. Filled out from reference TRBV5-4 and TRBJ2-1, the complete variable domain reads ETGVTQSPTHLIKTRGQQVTLRCSSQSGHNTVSWYQQALGQGPQFIFQYYREEENGRGNFPPRFSGLQFPNYSSELNVNALELDDSALYLCASSFGSGGYNEQFFGPGTRLTVL.

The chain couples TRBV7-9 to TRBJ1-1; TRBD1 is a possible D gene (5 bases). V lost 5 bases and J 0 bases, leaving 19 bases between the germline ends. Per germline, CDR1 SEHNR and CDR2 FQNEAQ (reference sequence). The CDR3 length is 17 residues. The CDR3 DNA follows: TGTGCCAGCAGCCCTCCCCCCCGGCAGGGTGTGAACACTGAAGCTTTCTTT. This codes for CASSPPPRQGVNTEAFF.

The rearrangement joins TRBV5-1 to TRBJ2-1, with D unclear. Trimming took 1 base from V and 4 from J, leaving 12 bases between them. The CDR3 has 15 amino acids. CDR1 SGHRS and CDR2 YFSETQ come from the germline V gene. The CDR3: CASSLFAQYYNEQFF. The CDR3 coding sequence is TGCGCCAGCAGCTTGTTTGCCCAGTATTACAATGAGCAGTTCTTC.

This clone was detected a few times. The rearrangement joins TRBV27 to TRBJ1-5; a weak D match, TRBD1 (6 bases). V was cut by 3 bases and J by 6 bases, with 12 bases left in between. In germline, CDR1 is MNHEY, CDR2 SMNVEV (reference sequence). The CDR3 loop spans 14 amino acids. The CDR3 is CASSLSGVAQPQHF. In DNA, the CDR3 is TGTGCCAGCAGTTTGTCAGGGGTTGCTCAGCCCCAGCATTTT.